The entry that follows covers one T cell receptor (beta chain) sequence. Its target antigen remains unknown. Base qualities are not at hand, and no much larger clone is one base apart. The sample is drawn from a study of shared clonotypes between healthy human individuals (dated by TCRdb to the early 2020s). Broadly, across the study: The cohort comprised a couple of women and a few men aged 18 to 49 years. To estimate repertoire size and how much clonotype sharing occurs between individuals, the study deeply sequenced the blood TCR repertoires of several healthy adults. To increase sequencing depth and limit assay-specific biases, different laboratories used diverse techniques to prepare libraries and sequence TCR repertoires. Each donor's leukapheresis produced roughly between roughly 0.85 and 10 billion PBMCs.

What the study reported, not specific to this receptor: Pairwise subsampling indicated that sequencing depth was expected to affect the degree of clonotype sharing among donors. Sampling was restricted to blood, and TCR repertoires in tissue are likely to differ from TCR repertoires in blood. The small number of donors limited the genetic and exposure-history diversity represented.

V loses 0 bases at its end and J loses 3 bases; junction bases beyond the gene matches: 0. Inclusive of the bounding cysteine and phenylalanine, the CDR3 is 14 residues long. The DNA shown is the 42-base CDR3, in frame from base 1. From a lookup of the germline V gene, CDR1 and CDR2 are SGHTA and FQGTGA. TCR CDR3 regions were amplified from genomic DNA by multiplex PCR using the deep immunoSEQ assay. Genomic DNA extracted from each cell subset was distributed evenly over all wells of several immunoSEQ 96-well plates, and each plate served as one replicate. For unsorted PBMC, each replicate PCR was loaded with 250 to 300 ng genomic DNA, equivalent to about 33,000 T cell genomes. Ten immunoSEQ deep assay plates were used to sequence unsorted PBMC genomic DNA. Purified libraries were measured with a Qubit 3.0 fluorometer, size-checked on a Bioanalyzer 2100, and measured again with the KAPA Library Quantification kit. A separate single-read 150-cycle Illumina NextSeq 550 flow cell was used to sequence each immunoSEQ 96-well plate. The study's processing was this. Because only junctional sequences without quality scores were contained in the immunoSEQ output, filtering matching that applied to full-length reads could not be performed. To assign V/J genes and CDR3, sequences were annotated using PyIR, a Python wrapper for IgBLAST v1.9, with IMGT germline references. Reads were removed for weak V/J assignments (E-value above 1e-6), missing CDR3, stop codons, out-of-frame junctions, or ambiguous translated residues. A V3J clonotype was defined by an identical inferred V gene, J gene, and CDR3 amino acid sequence. Percentage overlap between repertoires was calculated by dividing the number of shared unique clonotypes by the size of the smaller repertoire. Richness of each repertoire was evaluated using RTK rarefaction, the Chao1 estimator, and Recon v2.1 estimates of unobserved clonotypes. Held by TCRdb, this immuneACCESS table contains in-frame sequences only and omits some clones. Under half of the omission traces to an unresolved V gene where checked; the cause of the rest is unknown. V, J and clone size reflect that table, while D and trimming were determined from the DNA. The sample records 490,000 or so clones, 65% to 80% of which are singletons. Roughly 12% of the sample comes from the top ten.

The donors were healthy, HIV-negative adults with no recently reported acute infections or vaccinations. Every donor was a Caucasian adult living in Nashville, Tennessee, USA. For unsorted samples, about 90 million PBMCs were counted, and genomic DNA was extracted using the QIAamp DNA Blood Mini kit. Blood was collected by leukapheresis, and PBMCs were isolated by Ficoll-Histopaque density gradient centrifugation and then cryopreserved in liquid nitrogen vapor phase. Sequencing input: PBMCs. The sequence derives from a middle-aged woman in good health. Some clones in this sample may be carry-over from other donors' samples. The sequence joins TRBV7-3 to TRBJ2-3, with 7 junctional bases fitting TRBD2. DNA sequence: TGTGCCAGCAGCTTAACCGGGAGGACAGATACGCAGTATTTT. Translated, this gives CASSLTGRTDTQYF.